There are a few counts of the clone carrying this TCR delta chain. Its antigen remains unknown. This DNA's translation differs at residue 7 from TCRdb's protein, which comes from a much larger clone; a read error is likely, and the protein shown is translated from the DNA. CDR1 and CDR2 (germline): NSMFDY, ISSIKDK. This CDR3 spans 20 amino acids. TCRdb fed the multiplex PCR reads into CATT to redo clone calling. Of over 1,500 delta-chain clones listed, about 3% are singletons. This sample was included in a study of gamma delta lymphoproliferative disorders and STAT genes. On the study more broadly: The LymphoTrack Dx TCRG Assay amplified gamma chains from at least 50 ng of genomic DNA. Delta libraries were made per EuroClonality-NGS working group procedure.

Findings and limits, study-wide: Low-frequency NGS calls may be less specific; leukemic clone sharing needs confirmation. Nearly all major patient gamma and delta clonotypes were public; only a couple of gamma clonotypes were disease-private.

The receptor sequences were amplified from genomic DNA of peripheral blood mononuclear cells. The V and J genes are TRAV29/DV5 and TRDJ1; TRDD3 matches 8 bases. Material: blood. The receptor's source is a human donor in good health. The CDR3 region is CAPGAYKATQKGDNTDKLIF. CDR3 coding DNA: TGTGCGCCAGGGGCCTACAAGGCTACCCAAAAGGGGGATAACACCGATAAACTCATCTTT.